These 8 T cell receptor beta chains share one sample of origin, sequenced in a study of shared clonotypes between healthy human individuals. Terminally differentiated effector memory CD45RA+ cells were excluded from the naive CD8 cells, which were CD45RO-negative and positively selected for CCR7. The assay was immunoSEQ multiplex PCR, and TCRdb's table has in-frame clones only and misses some. The table has some 1,900,000 clones, roughly 95% seen once. What was sequenced was naive CD8+ T cells sorted from blood. These receptors all stem from a man between 18 and 29 years old in good health.

As to this clone: Distinct nucleotide sequences in the sample also encode this CDR3. The rearrangement joins TRBV7-9 to TRBJ1-5; D is undetermined. Trimming shortened V by 1 base and J by 7 bases, and 5 bases separated the two germline ends. Germline values: CDR1 SEHNR, CDR2 FQNEAQ (reference sequence). The CDR3 sequence is 12 residues long. Here the CDR3 reads CASSLDGQPQHF. CDR3 nucleotides: TGTGCCAGCAGCTTAGACGGACAGCCCCAGCATTTT.

The chain uses TRBV6-5 and TRBJ2-1; D might be TRBD2 (5 bases). The CDR3 loop spans 15 amino acids. The V end lost 5 bases, the J end lost 1 base, and 12 bases lay between the germline ends. Germline CDR1 MNHEY, CDR2 SVGAGI. This CDR3 reads CASSLLDVSYNEQFF. CDR3 DNA sequence: TGTGCCAGCAGTCTACTAGACGTTTCCTACAATGAGCAGTTCTTC.

V and J are TRBV5-4 and TRBJ1-2; D is perhaps TRBD1 (6 bases). This CDR3 is 16 amino acids long. V was clipped by 0 bases and J by 5 bases, with 17 bases between them. The V gene's germline CDR1 is SGHNT and CDR2 YYREEE (reference sequence). CDR3 coding DNA: TGTGCCAGCAGCTTGGCCCGGCAGGGGCTGGGTTATGGCTACACCTTC. Translated: CASSLARQGLGYGYTF.

A single count supports this clone. V usage is TRBV27 and J usage is TRBJ2-1; 8 nucleotides agree with TRBD1. Germline loops: CDR1 MNHEY, CDR2 SMNVEV (reference sequence). V dropped 0 bases and J dropped 4; count of bases not matched to a gene: 8. This CDR3 has 17 amino acids. CDR3 DNA sequence: TGTGCCAGCAGTTTATCTTACGGGACAGGTGCTTACAATGAGCAGTTCTTC. Amino acids: CASSLSYGTGAYNEQFF.

This clone was counted a single time. The V call is TRBV27, the J call TRBJ1-1; D is perhaps TRBD1 (6 bases). The germline gives CDR1 MNHEY, CDR2 SMNVEV (reference sequence). The ends were cut back, 5 bases at V and 5 bases at J, with 24 bases in the middle. This CDR3 region has 17 residues. CDR3 sequence reads: CASSLQGIEGIRTEAFF. The CDR3 DNA follows: TGTGCCAGCAGTCTACAGGGTATCGAGGGGATAAGGACTGAAGCTTTCTTT.

V gene TRBV6-6 combines with J gene TRBJ2-7, with no clear D. CDR3 length: 12 amino acids. Germline CDR1 reads MNHNY; CDR2 reads SVGAGI (reference sequence). V lost 5 bases and J 6 bases, leaving 11 bases between the germline ends. CDR3 protein: CASSLERREQYF. The CDR3 DNA reads as TGTGCCAGCAGTCTCGAGCGTCGCGAGCAGTACTTC.

The chain recombines TRBV28 with TRBJ2-1; D not certain. The CDR3 totals 14 residues. V was pared by 2 bases and J by 4 bases, with 9 bases between. Germline V gives CDR1 MDHEN, CDR2 SYDVKM. The DNA for the CDR3 is TGTGCCAGCAGTTTAAACGGACGATACAATGAGCAGTTCTTC. The encoded protein is CASSLNGRYNEQFF.

The chain combines TRBV11-2 with TRBJ2-2, with 14 bases identical to TRBD2. The junction had 1 base not matched to a gene; V was cut back by 3 bases and J by 4 bases. The CDR3 extends over 16 amino acids. Germline lookup yields CDR1 SGHAT and CDR2 FQNNGV. Here the CDR3 reads CASSFGLAGGTGELFF. CDR3 DNA sequence: TGTGCCAGCAGCTTTGGACTAGCGGGAGGCACCGGGGAGCTGTTTTTT.